These 30 T cell receptor beta chains were all obtained from the same sample, sequenced in a study of T cells in Graves' hyperthyroidism and ophthalmopathy. Amplification targeted TCR beta CDR3 regions from RNA transcripts. The HTBI primer set served for first-round RT-PCR of the TCR CDR3. TCRdb used MiXCR to reprocess the multiplex PCR reads, holding one entry per CDR3 protein. The repertoire holds around 800,000 distinct CDR3 sequences, 38% seen once, with 7.5% to 9.5% in the top ten. The material sequenced was blood. These receptors all stem from a man aged 18 to 30 with Graves' hyperthyroidism.

The DNA for the CDR3 is TGTGCCAGCAGTTTAGGACTAGCAAAAGAGACCCAGTACTTC. Translated, it gives CASSLGLAKETQYF. The rearrangement joins TRBV12-3 or TRBV12-4 to TRBJ2-5; 7 bases match TRBD2. The CDR3 extends over 14 amino acids. V shed 1 base and J 3 bases; nucleotides not matched to a gene: 2.

The chain couples TRBV9 to TRBJ2-7; TRBD1 matches at 8 bases. With V trimmed by 1 base and J by 9 bases, 3 bases remained unmatched. Germline-derived CDR1 and CDR2 are SGDLS and YYNGEE. There are 12 residues in the CDR3. This CDR3 is CASSVTGGGQYF. CDR3 DNA sequence: TGTGCCAGCAGCGTAACAGGGGGTGGGCAGTACTTC.

This chain connects TRBV29-1 to TRBJ1-1; no firm D call. The V gene lost 8 bases and the J gene lost 4 bases, with 8 bases spanning the gap. CDR3 length equals 10 residues. CDR1 and CDR2 from the germline V gene are SQVTM and ANQGSEA. The CDR3 coding sequence is TGCAGCTTATCGGTCACTGAAGCTTTCTTT. Amino acid sequence: CSLSVTEAFF.

This clonotype was seen a handful of times. The chain employs TRBV11-2 and TRBJ2-7; 11 bases line up with TRBD1. Germline V lookup: CDR1 SGHAT, CDR2 FQNNGV. There are 12 residues in the CDR3. After removal of 5 bases from V and 12 bases from J, the junction contained 6 bases not matched to a gene. CDR3 DNA sequence: TGTGCCAGCAGCCGGACAGGGGGCGGCCTGTACTTC. Translated, it gives CASSRTGGGLYF.

The rearrangement uses TRBV10-3 and TRBJ1-2; D not certain. Looked up from germline, CDR1 is ENHRY and CDR2 is SYGVKD. This CDR3 is built from 13 residues. The V end was cut by 4 bases, the J end by 10 bases, with 16 bases between. The CDR3 nucleotides are TGTGCCATCAGTGGGGCTAGCGGGAGTGACTACACCTTC. Translating gives CAISGASGSDYTF.

This chain connects TRBV7-2 to TRBJ1-1; no firm D call. Trimming stripped 5 bases from V and 1 base from J, with 20 bases between. This CDR3 has 17 residues. Looked up from germline, CDR1 is SGHTA and CDR2 is FQGNSA. The CDR3 spells CASSPRGSPFSNTEAFF. CDR3 nucleotides: TGTGCCAGCAGCCCCCGCGGCAGCCCTTTCTCGAACACTGAAGCTTTCTTT.

The rearrangement uses TRBV29-1 and TRBJ2-7, with TRBD1 matching over 9 bases. CDR1 is SQVTM, CDR2 ANQGSEA, per germline. The CDR3 runs 13 residues. The junction had 8 bases not matched to a gene; V was cut back by 6 bases and J by 5 bases. CDR3 DNA sequence: TGCAGCGTCCGACAGGGGGACGGGGACGAGCAGTACTTC. It specifies CSVRQGDGDEQYF.

The V and J genes are TRBV29-1 and TRBJ2-7; TRBD2 agrees at 10 bases. CDR3 length: 14 residues. V trimming: 6 bases; J trimming: 5 bases; junction bases outside the gene matches: 10. Looked up from germline, CDR1 is SQVTM and CDR2 is ANQGSEA. The CDR3 region is CSVLGLAGANEQYF. The CDR3 bases are TGCAGCGTCCTAGGGCTAGCGGGAGCCAACGAGCAGTACTTC.

The rearrangement uses TRBV7-9 and TRBJ2-5, with D uncertain. The CDR3 has 13 amino acids. V was cut by 6 bases and J by 0 bases, with 8 bases left in between. Germline lookup yields CDR1 SEHNR and CDR2 FQNEAQ (reference sequence). Written as DNA, the CDR3 is TGTGCCAGCAGTAAGTGGAACCAAGAGACCCAGTACTTC. It specifies CASSKWNQETQYF. The full variable domain, rest sourced from reference TRBV7-9 and TRBJ2-5, is DTGVSQNPRHKITKRGQNVTFRCDPISEHNRLYWYRQTLGQGPEFLTYFQNEAQLEKSRLLSDRFSAERPKGSFSTLEIQRTEQGDSAMYLCASSKWNQETQYFGPGTRLLVL.

This chain uses TRBV9 with TRBJ2-5; D is perhaps TRBD1 (6 bases). V lost 4 bases and J lost 5, with 12 bases in between. The germline gives CDR1 SGDLS, CDR2 YYNGEE. The length of the CDR3 is 13 residues. The CDR3 sequence: CASSQGNWETQYF. The DNA for the CDR3 is TGTGCCAGCAGCCAGGGGAATTGGGAGACCCAGTACTTC.

This clonotype appeared many times. V and J are TRBV2 and TRBJ1-2; 10 bases agree with TRBD1. V gave up 4 bases and J gave up 6 bases; unmatched junction bases: 17. CDR3 length: 18 amino acids. The germline gives CDR1 SNHLY, CDR2 FYNNEI. The CDR3 sequence is CASSGVRQGAIGVDGYTF. The CDR3 DNA reads as TGTGCCAGCAGTGGGGTCCGACAGGGGGCGATTGGTGTGGATGGCTACACCTTC.

The sample holds one count of this clonotype. This chain uses TRBV29-1 with TRBJ2-5; TRBD1 matches at 8 bases. The length of the CDR3 is 13 residues. With V trimmed by 6 bases and J by 3 bases, 6 bases remained unmatched. Germline CDR1 reads SQVTM; CDR2 reads ANQGSEA. In nucleotides, the CDR3 is TGCAGCGTGACAGGGGACATCGAAGAGACCCAGTACTTC. This sequence encodes CSVTGDIEETQYF. Together with reference TRBV29-1 and TRBJ2-5, the CDR3 gives the full variable domain: SAVISQKPSRDICQRGTSLTIQCQVDSQVTMMFWYRQQPGQSLTLIATANQGSEATYESGFVIDKFPISRPNLTFSTLTVSNMSPEDSSIYLCSVTGDIEETQYFGPGTRLLVL.

This clonotype came up many times. J is TRBJ2-5 and V is TRBV29-1; possibly TRBD1 for D (5 bases). The CDR3 length is 13 residues. Germline V gene data show CDR1 as SQVTM and CDR2 as ANQGSEA. V shed 5 bases and J shed 4 bases, with 14 bases lying between them. In DNA form, the CDR3 reads TGCAGCGTTTTGGCAGGGTTGGGAGAGACCCAGTACTTC. It encodes CSVLAGLGETQYF.

A single count supports this clonotype. This may be a read error: a much more frequent sequence differs by one nucleotide. V gene TRBV5-1 combines with J gene TRBJ1-2, with D possibly matching TRBD1 (6 bases). Trimming removed 5 bases at V and 2 bases at J, with 13 bases between. Germline V gene lookup returns CDR1 SGHRS and CDR2 YFSETQ. CDR3 length equals 14 residues. CDR3 loop: CASRGTWGNYGYTF. The DNA for the CDR3 is TGCGCCAGCAGAGGGACATGGGGCAACTATGGCTACACCTTC.

This clonotype was counted ten times or more. The chain recombines TRBV10-3 with TRBJ2-7, with TRBD2 as a possible D gene (6 bases). CDR3 size: 13 residues. V was trimmed by 3 bases and J by 3 bases, leaving 9 bases between them. Germline V gene lookup returns CDR1 ENHRY and CDR2 SYGVKD. The CDR3 sequence: CAISDPGLYEQYF. Here the CDR3 DNA reads TGTGCCATCAGTGACCCGGGACTCTACGAGCAGTACTTC.

For this clonotype: The conserved final phenylalanine or tryptophan is absent from the CDR3, which likely points to a read error. The DNA is omitted, as the CDR3 cannot be located on it reliably, and the CDR3 follows TCRdb's listing. The chain carries TRBV2 and TRBJ1-3. The length of the CDR3 is 12 amino acids, counting both ends. The V gene's germline CDR1 is SNHLY and CDR2 FYNNEI. The CDR3 sequence is CASSGGLAGARG.

This clonotype was observed a handful of times. The chain uses TRBV12-3 or TRBV12-4 and TRBJ2-7; D unresolved. This CDR3 has 13 residues. The V end was cut by 1 base, the J end by 3 bases, with 7 bases between. CDR3 nucleotide sequence: TGTGCCAGCAGTTTAGACAAACTCTACGAGCAGTACTTC. Its translation is CASSLDKLYEQYF.

This clonotype was seen only a few times. Here the CDR3 reads CASSPTWGDSEAEKLFF. For the CDR3, the DNA is TGTGCCAGCAGCCCTACATGGGGGGACAGTGAAGCCGAAAAACTGTTTTTT. The chain is built from TRBV7-9 and TRBJ1-4; 7 nucleotides align to TRBD1. CDR3 length equals 17 residues. With V trimmed by 5 bases and J by 8 bases, 17 bases remained unmatched. Germline CDR1 and CDR2: SEHNR and FQNEAQ (reference sequence).

V gene TRBV25-1 combines with J gene TRBJ1-4; D uncertain. Trimming left V 4 bases short and J 8 bases short, with 14 bases between. The CDR3 is 14 amino acids. CDR1 and CDR2 (germline): MGHDK, SYGVNS. The CDR3 DNA follows: TGTGCCAGCAGTGTGGGTCCGGCAGACGAAAAACTGTTTTTT. Translation: CASSVGPADEKLFF.

The chain has TRBV12-3 or TRBV12-4 and TRBJ1-5; no clear D. This CDR3 contains 15 residues. Trimming stripped 3 bases from V and 4 bases from J, with 13 bases between. Here the CDR3 DNA reads TGTGCCAGCAGTTTTGTGGAAGGGCGGAATCAGCCCCAGCATTTT. Its protein is CASSFVEGRNQPQHF.

About this clonotype: A much larger clone sits a single nucleotide away, making a read error possible. This chain links TRBV7-9 with TRBJ1-1, with D possibly matching TRBD1 (6 bases). The CDR3 extends over 14 amino acids. Germline loops: CDR1 SEHNR, CDR2 FQNEAQ (reference sequence). CDR3 amino acids: CASSLAGAGTEASF. CDR3 sequence (DNA): TGTGCCAGCAGCTTAGCGGGGGCGGGCACTGAAGCTTCCTTT.

This clonotype was observed a few times. The chain has TRBV7-3 and TRBJ2-7; 13 nucleotides agree with TRBD2. Trimming at V came to 5 bases and at J to 0 bases, leaving 7 bases not matched to a gene. This CDR3 spans 17 amino acids. Germline V lookup: CDR1 SGHTA, CDR2 FQGTGA. CDR3 DNA: TGTGCCAGCAGCCCGACTAGCGGGGGGTTCCTCTCCTACGAGCAGTACTTC. This sequence encodes CASSPTSGGFLSYEQYF.

This clonotype was seen ten or more times. This chain joins TRBV7-9 and TRBJ1-4, with D perhaps matching TRBD1 (6 bases). The CDR3 totals 15 residues. Per the germline V gene, CDR1 is SEHNR and CDR2 is FQNEAQ (reference sequence). V was clipped by 2 bases and J by 7 bases, with 14 bases between them. CDR3 protein: CASSLRGAGPEKLFF. DNA for the CDR3: TGTGCCAGCAGCTTACGGGGGGCCGGACCTGAAAAACTGTTTTTT.

This clonotype was detected many times. The chain carries TRBV15 and TRBJ1-3, with D unresolved. The CDR3 spans 12 residues. Germline V CDR1 and CDR2: LNHNV, YYDKDF (reference sequence). Trimming stripped 5 bases from V and 4 bases from J, with 6 bases between. CDR3 residues: CATSPQGNTIYF. The CDR3, as DNA: TGTGCCACCAGCCCCCAGGGAAACACCATATATTTT.

The sample holds a few counts of this clonotype. The chain combines TRBV7-9 with TRBJ2-7, with D perhaps matching TRBD1 (6 bases). Trimming removed 10 bases from V and 2 bases from J, with 12 bases in between. Germline-derived CDR1 and CDR2 are SEHNR and FQNEAQ (reference sequence). CDR3 size: 12 residues. The CDR3 DNA reads as TGTGCCACCACAGGGAGTCCCTACGAGCAGTACTTC. Amino acids: CATTGSPYEQYF.

On this clonotype itself: At one end the junction does not follow the germline gene, possibly because of a read error. The CDR3 here is CASSIDWTTGEMFF. In DNA, the CDR3 is TGTGCCAGTAGTATAGATTGGACAACCGGGGAGATGTTTTTT. The genes are TRBV19 and TRBJ2-2, with D perhaps being TRBD1 or TRBD2 (5 bases each). Germline CDR1 reads LNHDA; CDR2 reads SQIVND (reference sequence). The CDR3 is 14 amino acids.

This clonotype has only a few counts. This chain uses TRBV4-1 with TRBJ1-6; 7 positions match TRBD1. Germline CDR1 MGHRA, CDR2 YSYEKL. V lost 1 base to trimming and J lost 5 bases; unmatched junction nucleotides: 2. The CDR3 runs to 15 residues. The CDR3 DNA reads TGCGCCAGCAGCCAAGCCGGGACAGATAATTCACCCCTCCACTTT. This gives the protein CASSQAGTDNSPLHF.

The chain combines TRBV19 with TRBJ2-5; D assignment may be TRBD1 or TRBD2 (5 bases each). V gave up 3 bases and J gave up 7 bases, with 15 bases separating them. The germline CDR1 and CDR2 sequences are LNHDA and SQIVND (reference sequence). The CDR3 contains 14 residues. DNA of the CDR3: TGTGCCAGTAGTATGGGGCCAGGGACGGCGACCCAGTACTTC. Its protein product is CASSMGPGTATQYF.

This clonotype has at least ten counts. This chain joins TRBV25-1 and TRBJ2-5; maybe TRBD2 (5 bases). The CDR3 sequence is 15 residues long. The V gene lost 5 bases and the J gene lost 4 bases, with 17 bases spanning the gap. Germline CDR1 is MGHDK and CDR2 is SYGVNS. The CDR3, as DNA: TGTGCCAGCAGTCCGACGGGATTAAAGGGAGAGACCCAGTACTTC. Translating it yields CASSPTGLKGETQYF.

As to this clonotype: One base away lies a much larger clone, so this may be a sequencing read error. Likely a read error: the CDR3 ends without its conserved phenylalanine or tryptophan. The chain has TRBV19 and TRBJ1-1, with unresolved D. The germline V gene has CDR1 LNHDA and CDR2 SQIVND (reference sequence). The CDR3 totals 11 residues. V was cut by 3 bases and J by 11 bases, with 10 bases left in between. CDR3 loop: CASSMRDTAFL. The CDR3, as DNA: TGTGCCAGTAGTATGAGGGATACCGCTTTCCTT.